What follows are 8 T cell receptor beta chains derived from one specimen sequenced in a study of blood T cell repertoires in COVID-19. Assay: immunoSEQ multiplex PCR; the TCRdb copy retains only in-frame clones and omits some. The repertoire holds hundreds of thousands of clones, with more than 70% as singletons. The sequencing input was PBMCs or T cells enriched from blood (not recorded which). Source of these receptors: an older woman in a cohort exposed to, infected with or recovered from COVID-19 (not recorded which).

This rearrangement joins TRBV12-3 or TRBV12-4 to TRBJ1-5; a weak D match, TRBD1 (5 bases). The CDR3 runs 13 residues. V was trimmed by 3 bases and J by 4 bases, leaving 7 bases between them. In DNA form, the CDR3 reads TGTGCCAGCAGTTTGGGGCCGAATCAGCCCCAGCATTTT. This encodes CASSLGPNQPQHF.

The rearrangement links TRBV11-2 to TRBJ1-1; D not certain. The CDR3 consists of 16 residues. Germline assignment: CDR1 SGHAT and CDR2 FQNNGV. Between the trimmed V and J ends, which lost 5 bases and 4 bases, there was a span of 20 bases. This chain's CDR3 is CASSTNPGRGATEAFF. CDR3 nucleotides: TGTGCCAGCAGCACCAACCCCGGACGGGGTGCCACTGAAGCTTTCTTT.

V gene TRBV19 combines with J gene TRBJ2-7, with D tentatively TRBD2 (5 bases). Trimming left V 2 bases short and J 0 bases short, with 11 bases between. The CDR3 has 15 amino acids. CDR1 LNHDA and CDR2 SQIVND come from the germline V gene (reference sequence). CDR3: CASSIRAGGSYEQYF. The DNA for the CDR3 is TGTGCCAGTAGTATAAGGGCCGGAGGCTCCTACGAGCAGTACTTC.

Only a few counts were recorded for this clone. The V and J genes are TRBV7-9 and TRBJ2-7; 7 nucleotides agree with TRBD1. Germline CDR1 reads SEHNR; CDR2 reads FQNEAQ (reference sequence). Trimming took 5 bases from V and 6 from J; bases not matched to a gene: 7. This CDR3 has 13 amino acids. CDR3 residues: CASSATGQGEQYF. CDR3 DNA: TGTGCCAGCAGCGCGACAGGGCAGGGCGAGCAGTACTTC. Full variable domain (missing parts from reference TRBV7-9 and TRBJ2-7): DTGVSQNPRHKITKRGQNVTFRCDPISEHNRLYWYRQTLGQGPEFLTYFQNEAQLEKSRLLSDRFSAERPKGSFSTLEIQRTEQGDSAMYLCASSATGQGEQYFGPGTRLTVT.

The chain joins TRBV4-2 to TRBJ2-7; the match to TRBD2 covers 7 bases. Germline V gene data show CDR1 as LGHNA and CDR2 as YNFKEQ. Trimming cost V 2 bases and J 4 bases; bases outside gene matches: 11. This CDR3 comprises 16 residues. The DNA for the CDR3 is TGTGCCAGCAGCCAACTCCGGGAGACTAGCAGTTACGAGCAGTACTTC. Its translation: CASSQLRETSSYEQYF.

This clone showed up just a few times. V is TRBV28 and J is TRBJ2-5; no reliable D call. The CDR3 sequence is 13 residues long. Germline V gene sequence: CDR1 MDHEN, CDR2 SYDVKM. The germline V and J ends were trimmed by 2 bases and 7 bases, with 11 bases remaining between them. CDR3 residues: CASSLGFPGTQYF. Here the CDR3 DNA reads TGTGCCAGCAGTTTAGGGTTTCCAGGGACCCAGTACTTC.

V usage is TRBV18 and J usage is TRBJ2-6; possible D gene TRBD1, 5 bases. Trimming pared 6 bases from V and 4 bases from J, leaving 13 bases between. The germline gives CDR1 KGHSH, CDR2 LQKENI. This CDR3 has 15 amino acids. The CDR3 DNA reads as TGTGCCAGCTCTCAGCAGGGATCCGGGGCCAACGTCCTGACTTTC. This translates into CASSQQGSGANVLTF.

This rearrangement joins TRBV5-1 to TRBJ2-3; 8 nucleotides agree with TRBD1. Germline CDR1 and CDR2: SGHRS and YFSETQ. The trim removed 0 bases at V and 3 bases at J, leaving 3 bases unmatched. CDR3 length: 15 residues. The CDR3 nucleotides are TGCGCCAGCAGCTTGGGACAGGGGTTAACAGATACGCAGTATTTT. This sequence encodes CASSLGQGLTDTQYF.